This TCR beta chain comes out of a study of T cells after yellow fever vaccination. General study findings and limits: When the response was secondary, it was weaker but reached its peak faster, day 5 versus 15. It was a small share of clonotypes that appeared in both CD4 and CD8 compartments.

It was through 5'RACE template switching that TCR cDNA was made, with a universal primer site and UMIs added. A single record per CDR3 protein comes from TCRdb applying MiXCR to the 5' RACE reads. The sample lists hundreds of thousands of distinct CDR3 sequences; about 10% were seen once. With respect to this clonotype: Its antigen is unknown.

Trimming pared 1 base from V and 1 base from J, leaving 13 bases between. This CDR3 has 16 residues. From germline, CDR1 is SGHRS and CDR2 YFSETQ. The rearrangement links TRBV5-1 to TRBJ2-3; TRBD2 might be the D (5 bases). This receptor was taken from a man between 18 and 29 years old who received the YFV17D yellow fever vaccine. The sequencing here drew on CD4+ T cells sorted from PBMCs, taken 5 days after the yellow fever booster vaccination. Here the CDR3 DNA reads TGCGCCAGCAGCTTGTGGACTGTCCAAGGCACAGATACGCAGTATTTT. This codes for CASSLWTVQGTDTQYF.